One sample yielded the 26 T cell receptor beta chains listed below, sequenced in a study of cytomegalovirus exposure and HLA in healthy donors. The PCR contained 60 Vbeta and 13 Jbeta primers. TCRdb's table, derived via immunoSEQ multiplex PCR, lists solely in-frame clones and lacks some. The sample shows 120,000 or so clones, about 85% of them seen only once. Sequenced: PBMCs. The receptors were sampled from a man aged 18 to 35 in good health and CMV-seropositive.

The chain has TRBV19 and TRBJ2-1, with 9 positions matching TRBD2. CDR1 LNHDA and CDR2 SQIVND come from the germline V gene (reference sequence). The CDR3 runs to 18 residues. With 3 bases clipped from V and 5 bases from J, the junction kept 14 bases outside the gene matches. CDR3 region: CASSIRLAGILTNNEQFF. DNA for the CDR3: TGTGCCAGTAGTATTAGGCTAGCGGGGATTTTGACTAACAATGAGCAGTTCTTC. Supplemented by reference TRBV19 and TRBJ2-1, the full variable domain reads DGGITQSPKYLFRKEGQNVTLSCEQNLNHDAMYWYRQDPGQGLRLIYYSQIVNDFQKGDIAEGYSVSREKKESFPLTVTSAQKNPTAFYLCASSIRLAGILTNNEQFFGPGTRLTVL.

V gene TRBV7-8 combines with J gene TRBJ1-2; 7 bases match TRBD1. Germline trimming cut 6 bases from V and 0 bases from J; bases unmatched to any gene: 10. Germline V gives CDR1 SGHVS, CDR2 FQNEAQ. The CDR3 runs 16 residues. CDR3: CASSRGRQGANYGYTF. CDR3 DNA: TGTGCCAGCAGTCGAGGCAGACAGGGTGCTAACTATGGCTACACCTTC.

The CDR3 nucleotides read TGCGCCAGCAGCCAAGAAGGGGGTGACAGAAGTCTGGGAAACACCATATATTTT. Protein sequence: CASSQEGGDRSLGNTIYF. The chain is built from TRBV4-1 and TRBJ1-3; TRBD1 might be the D (6 bases). Trimming left V 0 bases short and J 4 bases short, with 19 bases between. The CDR3 is made up of 18 amino acids. Germline-derived CDR1 and CDR2 are MGHRA and YSYEKL.

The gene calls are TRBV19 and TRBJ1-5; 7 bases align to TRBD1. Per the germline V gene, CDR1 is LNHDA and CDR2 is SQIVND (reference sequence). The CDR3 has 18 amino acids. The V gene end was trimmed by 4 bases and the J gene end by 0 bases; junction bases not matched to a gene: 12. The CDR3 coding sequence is TGTGCCAGTAGTAAATGGGACAGAATAAGGTATAGCAATCAGCCCCAGCATTTT. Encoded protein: CASSKWDRIRYSNQPQHF.

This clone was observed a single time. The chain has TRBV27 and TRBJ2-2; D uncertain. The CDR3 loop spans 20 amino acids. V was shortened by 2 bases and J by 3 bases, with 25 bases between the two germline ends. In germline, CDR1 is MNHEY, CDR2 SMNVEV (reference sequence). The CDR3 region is CASSLRPLTFGAPDTGELFF. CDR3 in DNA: TGTGCCAGCAGTTTACGACCCCTGACCTTCGGAGCCCCTGACACCGGGGAGCTGTTTTTT.

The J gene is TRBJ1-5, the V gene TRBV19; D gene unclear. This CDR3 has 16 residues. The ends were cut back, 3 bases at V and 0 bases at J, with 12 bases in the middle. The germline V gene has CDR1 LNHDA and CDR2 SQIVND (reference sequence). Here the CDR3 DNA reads TGTGCCAGTAGTATCGGTTTACCCTTTAGCAATCAGCCCCAGCATTTT. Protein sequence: CASSIGLPFSNQPQHF.

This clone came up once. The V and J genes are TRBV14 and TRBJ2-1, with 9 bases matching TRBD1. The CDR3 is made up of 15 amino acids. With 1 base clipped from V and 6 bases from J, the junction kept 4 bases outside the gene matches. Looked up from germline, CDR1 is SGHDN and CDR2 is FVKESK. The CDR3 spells CASSQGTGEGNEQFF. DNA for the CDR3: TGTGCCAGCAGCCAAGGGACAGGGGAGGGCAATGAGCAGTTCTTC.

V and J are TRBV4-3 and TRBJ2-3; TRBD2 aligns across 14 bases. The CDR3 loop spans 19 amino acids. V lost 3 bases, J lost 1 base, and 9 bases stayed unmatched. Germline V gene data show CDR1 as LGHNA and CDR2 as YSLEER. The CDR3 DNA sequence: TGCGCCAGCAGCCAGGCCCGCGGGACTAGCGGGAGTGGCACAGATACGCAGTATTTT. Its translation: CASSQARGTSGSGTDTQYF.

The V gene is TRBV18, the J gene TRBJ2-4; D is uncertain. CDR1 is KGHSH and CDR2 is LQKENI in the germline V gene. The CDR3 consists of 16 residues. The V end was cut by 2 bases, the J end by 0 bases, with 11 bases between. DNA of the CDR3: TGTGCCAGCTCACCAGGTGAGCTACTAGCCAAAAACATTCAGTACTTC. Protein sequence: CASSPGELLAKNIQYF.

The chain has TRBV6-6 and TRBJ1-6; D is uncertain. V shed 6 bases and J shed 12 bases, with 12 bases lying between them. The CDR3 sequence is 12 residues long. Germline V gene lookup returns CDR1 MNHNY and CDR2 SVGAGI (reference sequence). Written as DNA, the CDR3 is TGTGCCAGCAGGACATACTCCTTACCCCTCCACTTT. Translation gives CASRTYSLPLHF.

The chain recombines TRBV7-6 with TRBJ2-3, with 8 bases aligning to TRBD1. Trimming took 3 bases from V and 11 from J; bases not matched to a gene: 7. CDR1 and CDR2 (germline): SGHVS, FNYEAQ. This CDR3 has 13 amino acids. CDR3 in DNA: TGTGCCAGCAGCTTCTCGACAGGGGACATGCAGTATTTT. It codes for CASSFSTGDMQYF.

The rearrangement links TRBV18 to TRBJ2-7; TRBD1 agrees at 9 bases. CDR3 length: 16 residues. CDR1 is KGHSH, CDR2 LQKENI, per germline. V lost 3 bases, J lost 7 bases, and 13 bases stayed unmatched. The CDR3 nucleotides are TGTGCCAGCTCACCGGGTGGTACACAGGGGGCCTGGGAGCAGTACTTC. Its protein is CASSPGGTQGAWEQYF.

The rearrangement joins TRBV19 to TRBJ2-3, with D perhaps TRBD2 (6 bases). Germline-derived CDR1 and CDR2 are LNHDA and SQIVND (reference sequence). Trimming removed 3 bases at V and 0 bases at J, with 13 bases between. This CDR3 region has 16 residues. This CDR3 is CASSISPGTSTDTQYF. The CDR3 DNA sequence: TGTGCCAGTAGTATCTCTCCAGGGACTAGCACAGATACGCAGTATTTT.

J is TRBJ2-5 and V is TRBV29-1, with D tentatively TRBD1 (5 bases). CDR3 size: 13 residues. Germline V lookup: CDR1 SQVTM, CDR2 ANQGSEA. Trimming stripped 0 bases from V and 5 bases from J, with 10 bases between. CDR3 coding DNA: TGCAGCGTTGAAGAGTCATGGGGCGAGACCCAGTACTTC. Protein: CSVEESWGETQYF. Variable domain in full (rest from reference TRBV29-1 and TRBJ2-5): SAVISQKPSRDICQRGTSLTIQCQVDSQVTMMFWYRQQPGQSLTLIATANQGSEATYESGFVIDKFPISRPNLTFSTLTVSNMSPEDSSIYLCSVEESWGETQYFGPGTRLLVL.

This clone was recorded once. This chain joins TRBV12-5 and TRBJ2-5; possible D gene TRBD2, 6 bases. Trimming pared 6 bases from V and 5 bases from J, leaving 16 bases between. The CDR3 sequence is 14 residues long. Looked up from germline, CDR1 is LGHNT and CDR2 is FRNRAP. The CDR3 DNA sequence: TGTGCTAGTGGCGTAGCGGATCTTTATGAGACCCAGTACTTC. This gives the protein CASGVADLYETQYF. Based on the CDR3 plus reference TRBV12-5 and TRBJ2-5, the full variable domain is DARVTQTPRHKVTEMGQEVTMRCQPILGHNTVFWYRQTMMQGLELLAYFRNRAPLDDSGMPKDRFSAEMPDATLATLKIQPSEPRDSAVYFCASGVADLYETQYFGPGTRLLVL.

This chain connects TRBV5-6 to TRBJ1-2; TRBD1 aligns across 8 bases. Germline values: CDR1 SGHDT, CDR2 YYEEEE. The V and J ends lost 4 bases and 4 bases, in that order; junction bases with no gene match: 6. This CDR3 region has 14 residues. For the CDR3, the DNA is TGTGCCAGCAGCCGCAGGGGGCCTAGCTATGGCTACACCTTC. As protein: CASSRRGPSYGYTF.

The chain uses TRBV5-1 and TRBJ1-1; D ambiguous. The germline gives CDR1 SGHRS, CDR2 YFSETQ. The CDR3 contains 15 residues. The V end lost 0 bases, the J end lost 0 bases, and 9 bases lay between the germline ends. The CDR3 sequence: CASSLEVQVNTEAFF. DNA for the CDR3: TGCGCCAGCAGCTTGGAGGTCCAGGTGAACACTGAAGCTTTCTTT.

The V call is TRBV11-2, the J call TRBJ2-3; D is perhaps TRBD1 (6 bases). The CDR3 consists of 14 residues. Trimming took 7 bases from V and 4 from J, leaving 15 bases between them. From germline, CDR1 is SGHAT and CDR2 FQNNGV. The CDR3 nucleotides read TGTGCCAGCACCAAACTACAGGGTCCAGATACGCAGTATTTT. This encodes CASTKLQGPDTQYF. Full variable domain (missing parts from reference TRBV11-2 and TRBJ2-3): EAGVAQSPRYKIIEKRQSVAFWCNPISGHATLYWYQQILGQGPKLLIQFQNNGVVDDSQLPKDRFSAERLKGVDSTLKIQPAKLEDSAVYLCASTKLQGPDTQYFGPGTRLTVL.

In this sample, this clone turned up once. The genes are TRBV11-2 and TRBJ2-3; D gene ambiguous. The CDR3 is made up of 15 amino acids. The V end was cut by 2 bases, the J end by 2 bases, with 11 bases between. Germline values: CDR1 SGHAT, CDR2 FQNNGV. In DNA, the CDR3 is TGTGCCAGCAGCTTAAGAGCTTCCCCCACAGATACGCAGTATTTT. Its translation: CASSLRASPTDTQYF.

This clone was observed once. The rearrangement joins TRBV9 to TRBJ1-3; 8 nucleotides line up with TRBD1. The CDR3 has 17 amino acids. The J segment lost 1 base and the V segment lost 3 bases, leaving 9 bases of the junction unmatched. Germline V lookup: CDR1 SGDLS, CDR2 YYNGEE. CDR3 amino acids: CASSAQGGTNSGNTIYF. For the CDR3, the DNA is TGTGCCAGCAGCGCACAGGGGGGGACCAATTCTGGAAACACCATATATTTT.

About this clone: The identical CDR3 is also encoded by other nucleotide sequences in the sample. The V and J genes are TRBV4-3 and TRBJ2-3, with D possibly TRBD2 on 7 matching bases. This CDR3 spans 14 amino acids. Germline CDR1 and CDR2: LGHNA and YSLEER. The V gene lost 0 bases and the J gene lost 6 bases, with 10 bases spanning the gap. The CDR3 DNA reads TGCGCCAGCAGCCAAGATGGGGGGGCGGATACGCAGTATTTT. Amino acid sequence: CASSQDGGADTQYF.

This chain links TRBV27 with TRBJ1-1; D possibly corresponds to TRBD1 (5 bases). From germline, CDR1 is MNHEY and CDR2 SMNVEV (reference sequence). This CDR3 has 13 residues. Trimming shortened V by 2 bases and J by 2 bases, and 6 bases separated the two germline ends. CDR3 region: CASSLGHNTEAFF. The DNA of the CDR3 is TGTGCCAGCAGTTTAGGACATAACACTGAAGCTTTCTTT.

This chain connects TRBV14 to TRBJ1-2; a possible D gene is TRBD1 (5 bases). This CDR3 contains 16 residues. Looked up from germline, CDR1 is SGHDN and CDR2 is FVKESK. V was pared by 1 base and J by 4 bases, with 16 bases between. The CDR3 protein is CASSQVSSPGGYGYTF. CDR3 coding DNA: TGTGCCAGCAGCCAAGTCAGCTCACCGGGGGGCTATGGCTACACCTTC. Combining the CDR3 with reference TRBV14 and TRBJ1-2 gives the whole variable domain EAGVTQFPSHSVIEKGQTVTLRCDPISGHDNLYWYRRVMGKEIKFLLHFVKESKQDESGMPNNRFLAERTGGTYSTLKVQPAELEDSGVYFCASSQVSSPGGYGYTFGSGTRLTVV.

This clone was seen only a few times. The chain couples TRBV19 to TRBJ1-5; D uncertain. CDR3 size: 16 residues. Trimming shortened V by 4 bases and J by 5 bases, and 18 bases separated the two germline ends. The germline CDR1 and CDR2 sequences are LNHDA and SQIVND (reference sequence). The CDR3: CASSRFGSAKDQPQHF. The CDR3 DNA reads TGTGCCAGTAGTAGGTTCGGGTCAGCGAAGGATCAGCCCCAGCATTTT.

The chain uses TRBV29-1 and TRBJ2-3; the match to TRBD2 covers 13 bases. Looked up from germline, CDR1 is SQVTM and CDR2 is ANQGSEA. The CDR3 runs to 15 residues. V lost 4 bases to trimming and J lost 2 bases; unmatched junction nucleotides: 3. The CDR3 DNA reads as TGCAGCGTTGCACTAGCGGGGGGGAACACAGATACGCAGTATTTT. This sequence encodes CSVALAGGNTDTQYF.

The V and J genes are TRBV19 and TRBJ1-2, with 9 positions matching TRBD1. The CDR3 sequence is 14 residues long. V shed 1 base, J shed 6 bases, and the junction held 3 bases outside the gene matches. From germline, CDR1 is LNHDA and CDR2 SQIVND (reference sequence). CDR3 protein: CASSIVGTGNGYTF. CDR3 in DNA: TGTGCCAGTAGTATAGTTGGGACAGGGAATGGCTACACCTTC.